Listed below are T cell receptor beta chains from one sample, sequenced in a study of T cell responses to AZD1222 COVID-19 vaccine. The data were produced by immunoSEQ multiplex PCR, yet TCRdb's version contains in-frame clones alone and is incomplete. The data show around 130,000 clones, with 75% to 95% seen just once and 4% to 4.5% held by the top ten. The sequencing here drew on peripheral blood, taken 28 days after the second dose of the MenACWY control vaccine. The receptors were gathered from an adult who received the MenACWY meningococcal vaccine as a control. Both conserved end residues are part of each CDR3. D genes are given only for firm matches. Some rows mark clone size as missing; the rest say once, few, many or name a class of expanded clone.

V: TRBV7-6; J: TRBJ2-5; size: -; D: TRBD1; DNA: TGTGCCAGCAGCTTAGGGGACAGGGGAGAAGAAGAGACCCAGTACTTC; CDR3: CASSLGDRGEEETQYF
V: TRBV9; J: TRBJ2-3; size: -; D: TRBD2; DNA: TGTGCCAGCAGCGGACTAGCGGGAGGTGTGGATACGCAGTATTTT; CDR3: CASSGLAGGVDTQYF
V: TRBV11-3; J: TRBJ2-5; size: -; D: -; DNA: TGTGCCAGCAGCTTAGAGTCTAGTACCGGAGAGACCCAGTACTTC; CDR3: CASSLESSTGETQYF
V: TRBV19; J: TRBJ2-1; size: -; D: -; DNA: TGTGCCAGTAGTATCCCCCTAGCAGGTGAGCAGTTCTTC; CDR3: CASSIPLAGEQFF
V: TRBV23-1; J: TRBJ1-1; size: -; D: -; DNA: TGCGCCAGCAACGTTCTGTTGGACAGTGGGGACGGGACTGAAGCTTTCTTT; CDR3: CASNVLLDSGDGTEAFF
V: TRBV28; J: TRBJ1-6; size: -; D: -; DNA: TGTGCCAGCAGAGAGACCTTCCGCAATTCACCCCTCCACTTT; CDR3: CASRETFRNSPLHF
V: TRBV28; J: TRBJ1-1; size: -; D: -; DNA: TGTGCCAGCAGTTTAAGTCGTTCTGACGGGGGGAATTTGAACACTGAAGCTTTCTTT; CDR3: CASSLSRSDGGNLNTEAFF
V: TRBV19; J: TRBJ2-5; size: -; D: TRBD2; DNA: TGTGCCAGTAGCCGGTCGGGGGACGGGAGGGGGGAGACCCAGTACTTC; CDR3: CASSRSGDGRGETQYF
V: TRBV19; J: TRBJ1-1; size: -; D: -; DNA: TGTGCCAGTAGTATTCGGGGAGGCACTGAAGCTTTCTTT; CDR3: CASSIRGGTEAFF
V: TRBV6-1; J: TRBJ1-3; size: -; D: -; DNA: TGTGCCAGCAGTGAAAAACAGGGAGGAGGAAACACCATATATTTT; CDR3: CASSEKQGGGNTIYF
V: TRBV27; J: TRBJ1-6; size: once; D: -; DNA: TGTGCCAGCAGTTTAGCGGTGGACTACTTAAGCTCCTATAATTCACCCCTCCACTTT; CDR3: CASSLAVDYLSSYNSPLHF
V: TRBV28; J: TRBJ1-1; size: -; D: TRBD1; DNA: TGTGCCAGCACCCCTCCGGGACAGGGTTTGGCTTTCTTT; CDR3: CASTPPGQGLAFF
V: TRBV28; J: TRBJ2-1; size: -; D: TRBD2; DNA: TGTGCCAGCAGTCCCGAGCGGGGGGCACGCAATGAGCAGTTCTTC; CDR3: CASSPERGARNEQFF
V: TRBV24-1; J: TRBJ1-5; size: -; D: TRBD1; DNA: TGTGCCACCAGTCGACAGGGGACGGATCAGCCCCAGCATTTT; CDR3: CATSRQGTDQPQHF
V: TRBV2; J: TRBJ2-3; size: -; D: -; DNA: TGTGCCAGCAGGTTACAGGGAGTGAGCACAGATACGCAGTATTTT; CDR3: CASRLQGVSTDTQYF
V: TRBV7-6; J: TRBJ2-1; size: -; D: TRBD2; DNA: TGTGCCAGCAGCTTAAATCTAGCGGGGGGGTCCCGAAATGAGCAGTTCTTC; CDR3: CASSLNLAGGSRNEQFF
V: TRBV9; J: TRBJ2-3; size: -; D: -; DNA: TGTGCCAGCAGCGTAGTCTCTCAGGTTCCCACAGATACGCAGTATTTT; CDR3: CASSVVSQVPTDTQYF
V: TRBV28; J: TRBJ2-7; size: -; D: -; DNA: TGTGCCAGCTGTAACGCGGGTGTATATAGATACGAGCAGTACTTC; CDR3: CASCNAGVYRYEQYF
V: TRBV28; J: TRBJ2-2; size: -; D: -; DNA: TGTGCCAGCAGGGTGGATCGCGGGGAGCTGTTTTTT; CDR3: CASRVDRGELFF
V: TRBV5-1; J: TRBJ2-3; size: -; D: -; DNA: TGCGCCAGCAGCTTGGCCGACGTAGCCCCGGATACGCAGTATTTT; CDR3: CASSLADVAPDTQYF
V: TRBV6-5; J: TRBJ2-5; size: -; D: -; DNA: TGTGCCAGCACTTCGGGACCGATCCAAGAGACCCAGTACTTC; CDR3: CASTSGPIQETQYF
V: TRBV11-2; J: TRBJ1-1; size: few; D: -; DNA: TGTGCCAGCAGCTTAGCGCCGGGCCGAATGAACACTGAAGCTTTCTTT; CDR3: CASSLAPGRMNTEAFF
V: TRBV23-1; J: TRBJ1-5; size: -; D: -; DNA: TGCGCCAGCAGTCAATCAGGGCAGGGTGACGGCAATCAGCCCCAGCATTTT; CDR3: CASSQSGQGDGNQPQHF
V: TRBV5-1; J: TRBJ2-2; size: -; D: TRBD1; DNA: TGCGCCAGCAGCCGGGACAGTTCGACCGGGGAGCTGTTTTTT; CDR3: CASSRDSSTGELFF
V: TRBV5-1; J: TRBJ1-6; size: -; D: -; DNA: TGCGCCAGCAGCCAGTGGACGGAAAATAATTCACCCCTCCACTTT; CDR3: CASSQWTENNSPLHF
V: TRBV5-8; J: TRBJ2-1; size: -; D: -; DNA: TGTGCCAGCAATGACAACCACAATGAGCAGTTCTTC; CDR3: CASNDNHNEQFF
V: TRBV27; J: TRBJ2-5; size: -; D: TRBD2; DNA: TGTGCCAGCAGTTTCGCGGGGGGTAAAGAGACCCAGTACTTC; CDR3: CASSFAGGKETQYF
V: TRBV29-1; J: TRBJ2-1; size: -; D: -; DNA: TGCAGCGTTGGAAAGGCGGGATCTTACAATGAGCAGTTCTTC; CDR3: CSVGKAGSYNEQFF
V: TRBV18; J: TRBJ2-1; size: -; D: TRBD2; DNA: TGTGCCAGCTCACCCGACCGGACTAGCTACAATGAGCAGTTCTTC; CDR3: CASSPDRTSYNEQFF
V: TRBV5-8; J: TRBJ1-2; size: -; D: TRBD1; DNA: TGTGCCAGCAGCCTCCTGACAGGGAGGGATGGCTACACCTTC; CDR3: CASSLLTGRDGYTF
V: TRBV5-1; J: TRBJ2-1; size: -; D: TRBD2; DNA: TGCGCCAGCAGCTGGGGACTAGCGGGGGCCGACGATAACAATGAGCAGTTCTTC; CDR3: CASSWGLAGADDNNEQFF
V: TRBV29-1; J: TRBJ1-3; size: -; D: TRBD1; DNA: TGCAGCGCCCGGGACAGGGTTTCGACTGGAAACACCATATATTTT; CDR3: CSARDRVSTGNTIYF
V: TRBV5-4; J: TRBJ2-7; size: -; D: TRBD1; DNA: TGTGCCAGCAGCTCGACAGGGGGCATCTACGAGCAGTACTTC; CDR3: CASSSTGGIYEQYF
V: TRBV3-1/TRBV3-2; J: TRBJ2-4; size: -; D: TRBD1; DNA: TGTGCCAGCAGCCCACAGGGGGCAGACATTCAGTACTTC; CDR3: CASSPQGADIQYF
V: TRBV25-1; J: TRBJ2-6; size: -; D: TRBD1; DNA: TGTGCCAGCAGTGACAGGGGGTCTGGGGCCAACGTCCTGACTTTC; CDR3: CASSDRGSGANVLTF
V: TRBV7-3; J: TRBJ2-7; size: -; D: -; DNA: TGTGCCAGCAGCCCGGGACAAGACTACGAGCAGTACTTC; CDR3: CASSPGQDYEQYF
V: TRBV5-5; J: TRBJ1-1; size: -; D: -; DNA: TGTGCCAGCAGCCCAACAGGGTCTGAAGCTTTCTTT; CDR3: CASSPTGSEAFF
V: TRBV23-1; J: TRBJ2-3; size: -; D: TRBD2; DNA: TGCGCCAGCAGTCAATCAGGTCTGGTAGCGGGACTCCTCACAGATACGCAGTATTTT; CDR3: CASSQSGLVAGLLTDTQYF
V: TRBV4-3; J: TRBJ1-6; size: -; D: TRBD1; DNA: TGCGCCAGCAGCCAAGGGGCCCCGACAGGGGTGAGATCACCCCTCCACTTT; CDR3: CASSQGAPTGVRSPLHF
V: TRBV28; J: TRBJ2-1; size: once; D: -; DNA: TGTGCCAGCAGTGTAGACCGGGACAAGGGACTCCTAGAGGGATACAATGAGCAGTTCTTC; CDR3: CASSVDRDKGLLEGYNEQFF
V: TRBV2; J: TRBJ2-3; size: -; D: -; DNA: TGTGCCAGCAGTGACACCAGTAGCACAGATACGCAGTATTTT; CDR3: CASSDTSSTDTQYF
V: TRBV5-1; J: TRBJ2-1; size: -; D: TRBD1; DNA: TGCGCCAGCAGCTCCGGACAGGGGGCTGGTAATGAGCAGTTCTTC; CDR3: CASSSGQGAGNEQFF
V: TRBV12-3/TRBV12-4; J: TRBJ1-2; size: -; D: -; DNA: TGTGCCAGCACCGGAAGGGGGTACTATGGCTACACCTTC; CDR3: CASTGRGYYGYTF
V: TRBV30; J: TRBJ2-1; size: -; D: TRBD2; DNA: TGTGCCTGGAGAGCGACTAGCGGGAGGTACTCCTACAATGAGCAGTTCTTC; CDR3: CAWRATSGRYSYNEQFF
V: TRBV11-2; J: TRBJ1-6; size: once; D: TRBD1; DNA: TGTGCCAGCAGCAGGGACAGGACTTCTCCCAATTCACCCCTCCACTTT; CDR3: CASSRDRTSPNSPLHF
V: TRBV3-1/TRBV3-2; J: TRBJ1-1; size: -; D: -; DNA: TGTGCCAGCAGCCAAGCATGGACAGCGAACACTGAAGCTTTCTTT; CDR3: CASSQAWTANTEAFF
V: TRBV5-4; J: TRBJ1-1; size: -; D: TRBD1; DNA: TGTGCCAGCAGCATGAGGGACAGGGGGCCGAACACTGAAGCTTTCTTT; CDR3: CASSMRDRGPNTEAFF
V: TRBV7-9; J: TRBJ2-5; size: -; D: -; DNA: TGTGCCAGCAGCCAAGGACCGCCGTCGGGGATCCAGTACTTC; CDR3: CASSQGPPSGIQYF
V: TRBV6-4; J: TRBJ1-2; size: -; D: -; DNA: TGTGCCAGCAGTGAAGGGGACTATGGCTACACCTTC; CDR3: CASSEGDYGYTF
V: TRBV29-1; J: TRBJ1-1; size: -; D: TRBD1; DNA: TGCAGCGTTGAAGTTAAGGACAGGGTAGGCACTGAAGCTTTCTTT; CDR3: CSVEVKDRVGTEAFF
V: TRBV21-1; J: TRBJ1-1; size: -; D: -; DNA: TGTGCCAGCAGCATTCAGGGAACTGAAGCTTTCTTT; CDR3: CASSIQGTEAFF